Listed here are 8 T cell receptor beta chains from one sample, sequenced in a study of regulatory T cells in long-lasting Graves disease. Time point reported: persistent/refractory GD, antithyroid drugs over 5 years with positive TRAb. Extracted PBMC RNA gave rise to the TCR library. For TCR beta, libraries came from iRepertoire HTBI primers and Arm-PCR of CDR3 regions. TCRdb processed the multiplex PCR reads anew with MiXCR; each CDR3 protein has one entry. The sample has around 340,000 distinct CDR3 sequences, 15% to 20% seen once. Sequencing used peripheral blood mononuclear cells (PBMCs), obtained when the disease was refractory, from a patient treated with antithyroid drugs. The source of these receptors is a female donor with Graves disease.

This rearrangement joins TRBV27 to TRBJ2-2, with 7 nucleotides matching TRBD1. V lost 6 bases, J lost 13 bases, and 17 bases stayed unmatched. The V gene's germline CDR1 is MNHEY and CDR2 SMNVEV (reference sequence). This CDR3 has 15 residues. The CDR3 DNA reads as TGTGCCAGCAGCCAACGTGACAGGGAATTCGGCGGGCTGTTTTTT. Translating gives CASSQRDREFGGLFF.

J is TRBJ1-5 and V is TRBV6-1; no clear D gene. The germline V gene encodes CDR1 MNHNS and CDR2 SASEGT. V was cut by 6 bases and J by 7 bases, with 16 bases left in between. The CDR3 is 14 amino acids. This CDR3 reads CASSQSGDQQPQHF. The CDR3 nucleotides read TGTGCCAGCAGCCAGAGTGGGGATCAGCAGCCCCAGCATTTT.

This clonotype was found many times. The rearrangement joins TRBV5-1 to TRBJ1-2; unclear D gene. Trimming pared 1 base from V and 8 bases from J, leaving 15 bases between. The CDR3 is 14 residues long. CDR1 is SGHRS and CDR2 is YFSETQ in the germline V gene. CDR3 residues: CASSLPWPQEGYTF. The CDR3 DNA reads as TGCGCCAGCAGCTTGCCTTGGCCCCAAGAAGGCTACACCTTC. Supplemented by reference TRBV5-1 and TRBJ1-2, the full variable domain reads KAGVTQTPRYLIKTRGQQVTLSCSPISGHRSVSWYQQTPGQGLQFLFEYFSETQRNKGNFPGRFSGRQFSNSRSEMNVSTLELGDSALYLCASSLPWPQEGYTFGSGTRLTVV.

This clonotype was recorded at least ten times. This chain connects TRBV6-1 to TRBJ2-7, with 10 bases identical to TRBD2. J gave up 6 bases and V 2 bases, and 13 bases lay outside the gene matches. The CDR3 spans 17 residues. Looked up from germline, CDR1 is MNHNS and CDR2 is SASEGT. This CDR3 is CASSESRASGRGSEQYF. CDR3 bases: TGTGCCAGCAGTGAATCCCGGGCTAGCGGGAGAGGAAGCGAGCAGTACTTC.

About this clonotype itself: A much larger clone sits a single nucleotide away, making a read error possible. CDR3 sequence reads: CASKAGTYYGYTF. The CDR3 bases are TGTGCCAGTAAGGCGGGGACCTACTATGGCTACACCTTC. The chain has TRBV19 and TRBJ1-2, with D perhaps matching TRBD1 (5 bases). The V end was cut by 7 bases, the J end by 3 bases, with 12 bases between. CDR1 is LNHDA, CDR2 SQIVND, per germline (reference sequence). This CDR3 is built from 13 residues.

This clonotype appeared a few times. The V call is TRBV13, the J call TRBJ2-7, with 13 bases fitting TRBD2. Looked up from germline, CDR1 is PRHDT and CDR2 is FYEKMQ (reference sequence). CDR3 size: 16 residues. With 5 bases clipped from V and 2 bases from J, the junction kept 6 bases outside the gene matches. The CDR3 spells CASSVRLAGGAYEQYF. In DNA, the CDR3 is TGTGCCAGCAGCGTTCGACTAGCGGGAGGTGCCTACGAGCAGTACTTC.

This clonotype appeared a few times. The J gene is TRBJ1-2, the V gene TRBV29-1, with D unclear. The CDR3 has 14 amino acids. The germline gives CDR1 SQVTM, CDR2 ANQGSEA. Trimming stripped 4 bases from V and 9 bases from J, with 21 bases between. CDR3 DNA sequence: TGCAGCGTTGTATTAGGGTGGGCTATTAATAGCTACACCTTC. Amino acids: CSVVLGWAINSYTF. The full variable domain, its missing parts supplied by reference TRBV29-1 and TRBJ1-2, is SAVISQKPSRDICQRGTSLTIQCQVDSQVTMMFWYRQQPGQSLTLIATANQGSEATYESGFVIDKFPISRPNLTFSTLTVSNMSPEDSSIYLCSVVLGWAINSYTFGSGTRLTVV.

The sample holds a few counts of this clonotype. The rearrangement links TRBV7-3 to TRBJ1-4, with 11 bases identical to TRBD1. The length of the CDR3 is 15 residues. The germline gives CDR1 SGHTA, CDR2 FQGTGA. The V and J ends lost 5 bases and 5 bases, in that order; junction bases with no gene match: 4. The CDR3 loop is CASSGTGGPNEKLFF. CDR3 bases: TGTGCCAGCAGCGGGACAGGGGGACCCAATGAAAAACTGTTTTTT.